This T cell receptor (beta chain) was documented in a study of T-cell memory formation after mild COVID-19. Constant-segment-primed 5'RACE gave TCR alpha and TCR beta cDNA libraries with sample barcodes and UMIs. Each CDR3 protein gets one entry after TCRdb re-called the 5' RACE reads with MiXCR. The table shows roughly 160,000 distinct CDR3 sequences, with 10% to 15% occurring only once. There are 13 residues in the CDR3. Germline values: CDR1 MNHEY, CDR2 SVGEGT. Trimming pared 8 bases from V and 1 base from J, leaving 8 bases between. Sequencing was carried out using PBMCs or a T cell subset sorted from them (not recorded which). The chain combines TRBV6-2 or TRBV6-3 with TRBJ2-2, with D tentatively TRBD1 (6 bases). This clonotype was obtained from a man younger than 35 who had mild COVID-19 (a few samples of this study predate the infection). Cell type and time point are not known. The CDR3, as DNA: TGTGCCAGCCAGGGACAGAACACCGGGGAGCTGTTTTTT. Translation gives CASQGQNTGELFF.